Detailed here is one T cell receptor (beta chain). These data belong to a study of blood T cell repertoires in COVID-19. At the level of the study: Acute and convalescent COVID-19 specimens originated in the United States, Italy and Spain. In each case, the material was cDNA or gDNA derived from T cells, B-cell-depleted T cells, or PBMCs.

As processed by the authors: Scientists estimated how many nucleated cells there were by amplifying reference gene primers. Data came from immunoSEQ multiplex PCR; TCRdb stores just in-frame clones and leaves some out. V and J calls and clone size are copied from that table; D and trimming were computed from the DNA. In the table there are about 94,000 clones, roughly 80% of which are singletons. The V end lost 5 bases, the J end lost 7 bases, and 17 bases lay between the germline ends. CDR3 length: 14 residues. CDR1 is MNHEY and CDR2 is SMNVEV in the germline V gene (reference sequence). This clonotype was obtained from a human donor in a cohort sampled during active COVID-19. The chain employs TRBV27 and TRBJ1-1; no reliable D call. The sequenced material came from peripheral blood. The CDR3, as DNA: TGTGCCAGCAGTACGCCCGGACTGAGGGTTGAAGCTTTCTTT. This sequence encodes CASSTPGLRVEAFF.